The 3 T cell receptor beta chains below all came from one sample that was sequenced in a study of CXCR3-negative and CXCR3-positive naive CD8 T cells. UMI labels and 5' RACE were used to prepare the TRB cDNA libraries. TCRdb processed the 5' RACE reads again and assigns one entry to each CDR3 protein, with no DNA. The sample includes around 90,000 distinct CDR3 sequences. Sequenced material: naive CXCR3- CD8+ T cells from blood. Subset specified: CD45RO-CCR7+CD27+CD95- naive CD8+ T cells lacking CXCR3 (TNR3-). These receptors were taken from a human donor in good health. Some clones in this sample may be carry-over from other donors' samples.

The CDR3 loop is CASNRRDASGGPGNEQYF. The J gene is TRBJ2-7, the V gene TRBV5-1; TCRdb names TRBD2, which stays unverified in the absence of DNA. The CDR3 contains 18 residues. Germline assignment: CDR1 SGHRS and CDR2 YFSETQ.

The rearrangement uses TRBV29-1 and TRBJ2-3; the TRBD2 assignment by TCRdb is unverifiable without DNA. From germline, CDR1 is SQVTM and CDR2 ANQGSEA. The CDR3 has 13 amino acids. CDR3 sequence reads: CSVEGGPGRTQYF.

The V gene is TRBV3-1, the J gene TRBJ2-3; checking the TCRdb D call of TRBD2 is not possible without DNA. This CDR3 is built from 15 residues. Germline CDR1 LGHDT, CDR2 YNNKEL (reference sequence). CDR3 region: CASSQMAGEEDTQYF.